This TCR beta chain originates from a study of blood T cells in healthy people across ages (dated by TCRdb to the mid-2010s). Describing the broader study: In model experiments, template switching captured about one uniquely barcoded TCR beta cDNA molecule for every two T cells. Two additional independent replicas of 1 million unique cDNA reads from the same blood draw were analyzed for two donors (one aged 18 to 30 and one aged 80 or older). To avoid experimental bias, donors of different ages were randomly spread across the sequencing lanes. Age-related changes in TCR beta repertoire diversity were measured in the study by deep sequencing normalized with unique cDNA molecular identifiers. Four age groups were formed from the donors: young (average 16 years), middle-aged (less than 40), aged (62) and long-lived (about 80).

On this clonotype itself: Its antigen remains unidentified. No base quality information exists; no much larger clone differs at one position.

General conclusions and limits of the study: Total diversity estimates from one million sequenced T cells were considered lower bounds and underestimates. Because donor CMV infection status was unknown, age-related changes in expanded clonotypes were potentially confounded. The percentage of naive T cells measured by flow cytometry correlated strongly with observed TCR beta diversity. Compared with the aged group, the long-lived group had more naive CD4+ T cells, fewer expanded clones and increased TCR diversity, suggesting age selection. Bulk unsorted PBMC profiling prevented conclusive comparison of naive and antigen-experienced compartments. Observed TCR beta diversity per million T cells fell roughly linearly with age, and a significant reduction was already apparent by age around 39.

Systemically healthy Caucasian individuals from Russia, 39 in total and aged about 6 to 100 years, were included as donors. Each donor gave 8 to 10 milliliters of peripheral blood, drawn into EDTA-treated Vacutainer tubes. Ficoll-Paque density-gradient centrifugation was used to isolate PBMCs, with at least 6 million obtained per sample. Total RNA, at least 5 micrograms per sample, was extracted from PBMCs with Trizol reagent. Naive CD45RAhigh/CD27high T cell percentages were measured by flow cytometry on a PBMC aliquot from every donor. From a lookup of the germline V gene, CDR1 and CDR2 are SGDLS and YYNGEE. Deletion took 4 bases off V and 3 bases off J, with a span of 14 bases between the germline ends. Inclusive of the bounding cysteine and phenylalanine, the CDR3 is 14 residues long. Only CDR3 DNA is held: 42 bases, read in frame from base 1. Library preparation employed 5' RACE. The instrument given in TCRdb is Illumina HiSeq 2500. A second PCR of about 7 to 12 cycles was run with a J-beta primer mix and a sample-barcoded 5' primer. A template-switch 5' adaptor carrying 12 random nucleotides introduced a unique molecular identifier onto each TCR beta cDNA molecule. At least 2.5 million CDR3-containing paired-end reads were obtained from each sample. The Mint cDNA synthesis kit, primed by a TRBC-specific oligonucleotide, was used to synthesize first-strand cDNA from all RNA. All cDNA was treated with uracil-DNA glycosylase and then went through a first 18-cycle PCR with the universal primers M1SS and BC2_uni_R. Per the authors' processing: Normalization of each sample was performed by random selection of 1 million high-quality reads, each carrying a distinct molecular identifier. Instead of being binned into consensus sequences, reads with shared molecular identifiers were discarded. MiTCR, set to a Q25 quality threshold and the strictest error-elimination algorithm, was used for CDR3 identification, clonotype clustering and error correction. A nonparametric unseen species model using Euler transformation provided a lower-bound estimate of total TCR beta diversity. The raw public data were reprocessed by TCRdb itself: fastp quality trimming at Q25, MiXCR clonotype calling, in-frame beta chains only. Rows matching on CDR3 protein sequence are summarized as one entry with the most common DNA and genes. TCRdb assigned the V and J calls; the authors' analysis was not used. In this sample the table shows approximately 1.5 million distinct CDR3 sequences, approximately 43% of which occur a single time. Together, the top ten hold about 3.8% of the sample.

Sample: blood. The chain is encoded by TRBV9 joined to TRBJ2-7, and TRBD2 may be the D gene, going by 5 matching bases. This clonotype was obtained from a young woman in good health. Read as DNA, the sequence is TGTGCCAGCAGCCCGTCGGGGAGCAACTACGAGCAGTACTTC. The encoded protein is CASSPSGSNYEQYF.